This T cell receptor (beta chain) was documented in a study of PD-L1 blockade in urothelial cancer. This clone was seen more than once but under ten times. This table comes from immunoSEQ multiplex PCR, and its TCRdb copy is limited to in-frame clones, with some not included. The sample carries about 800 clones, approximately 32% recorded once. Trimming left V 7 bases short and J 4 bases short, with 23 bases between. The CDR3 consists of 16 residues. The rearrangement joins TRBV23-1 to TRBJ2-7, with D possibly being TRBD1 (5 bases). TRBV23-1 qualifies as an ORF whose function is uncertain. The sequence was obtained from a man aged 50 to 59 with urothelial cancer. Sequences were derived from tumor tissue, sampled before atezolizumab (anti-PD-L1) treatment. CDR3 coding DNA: TGCGCCAGCACCCAATTGGGTACAGGCGTACATTACGAGCAGTACGTC. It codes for CASTQLGTGVHYEQYV.